A single T cell receptor beta chain is shown here with its context. These data are taken from a study of blood T cell repertoires in COVID-19. Study overall: Samples came from the United States, Italy and Spain, spanning acute and convalescent COVID-19.

Per germline, CDR1 SGHRS and CDR2 YFSETQ. The CDR3 length is 15 residues. V shed 4 bases and J 4 bases; nucleotides not matched to a gene: 5. Produced via immunoSEQ multiplex PCR; TCRdb's table is partial and in-frame only. The repertoire holds approximately 140,000 clones, with around 80% as singletons. The receptor was isolated from a human donor in a cohort sampled during active COVID-19. V and J are TRBV5-1 and TRBJ1-1, with 12 bases identical to TRBD1. Material: peripheral blood. CDR3 in DNA: TGCGCCAGCAGCGGGACAGGGGGCCGGAGCACTGAAGCTTTCTTT. The encoded protein is CASSGTGGRSTEAFF.